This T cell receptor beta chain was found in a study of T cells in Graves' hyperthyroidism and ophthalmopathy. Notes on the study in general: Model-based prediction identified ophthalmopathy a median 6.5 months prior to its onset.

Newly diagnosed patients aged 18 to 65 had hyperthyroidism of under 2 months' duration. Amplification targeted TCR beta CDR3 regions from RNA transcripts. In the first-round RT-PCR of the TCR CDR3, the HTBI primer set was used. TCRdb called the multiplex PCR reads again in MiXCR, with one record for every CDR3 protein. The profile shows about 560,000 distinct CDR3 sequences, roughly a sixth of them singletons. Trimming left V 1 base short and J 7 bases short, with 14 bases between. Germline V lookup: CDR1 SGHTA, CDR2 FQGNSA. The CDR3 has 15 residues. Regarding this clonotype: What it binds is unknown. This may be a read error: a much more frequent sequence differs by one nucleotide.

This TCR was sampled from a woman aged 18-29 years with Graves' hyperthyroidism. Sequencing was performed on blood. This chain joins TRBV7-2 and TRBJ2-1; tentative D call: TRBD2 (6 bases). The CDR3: CTSSLVSEGRNEQFF. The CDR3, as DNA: TGTACCAGCAGCTTAGTTAGCGAGGGGAGGAATGAGCAGTTCTTC.